The table lists the clone carrying this T cell receptor (beta chain) with a count of one. Its antigen remains unidentified. The data derive from a study of shared clonotypes between healthy human individuals. The study, taken as a whole, reports: Some clonotypes were shared by all four sorted-subset donors, while others were not shared. The non-shared ones had lower generation probabilities than the shared ones. The diversity represented, both genetic and in exposure history, was limited by few donors. Only blood underwent sampling, and tissue repertoires likely differ.

V dropped 4 bases and J dropped 6 bases, with 10 bases sitting between them. The CDR3 contains 13 residues. CDR1 and CDR2 from the germline V gene are PRHDT and FYEKMQ (reference sequence). Each sorted subset replicate got 200 ng genomic DNA, tens of thousands of genomes. Here immunoSEQ multiplex PCR was the method, and the copy in TCRdb shows in-frame clones only, minus some. The table shows roughly 2 million clones, with 95% occurring only once. This clonotype was obtained from a man between 18 and 35 years old in good health. Sequencing was carried out using naive CD4+ T cells sorted from blood. Documented subset: CD45RA+ positively selected. The chain recombines TRBV13 with TRBJ1-3; TRBD1 is a possible D gene (6 bases). In DNA, the CDR3 is TGTGCCAGCAGCTCCTACAGGGAAAACACCATATATTTT. This gives the protein CASSSYRENTIYF.